This is a list of T cell receptor beta chains from one sample in a study of T-cell memory formation after mild COVID-19. TCRdb reprocessed the 5' RACE reads via MiXCR and lists one record per CDR3 protein. The sample consists of about 440,000 distinct CDR3 sequences, 20% of them appearing once. The specimen was PBMCs or a T cell subset sorted from them (not recorded which). These receptors were collected from an adult woman who had mild COVID-19 (a few samples of this study predate the infection). Cell type and time point are not known. Each CDR3 is given with its conserved first and last residue. The D gene is left open where the match is weak. Expanded clones are given a class, and other clones once, few, many or no size at all.

TRBJ1-1 . TRBV12-3/TRBV12-4 few CATTLRATPWNTEAFF
TRBJ1-1 . TRBV12-3/TRBV12-4 few CAVGYTEAFF
TRBJ1-2 . TRBV18 . CASSPNEGYGYGYTF
TRBJ2-1 . TRBV5-1 many CASLSGQSSYNEQFF
TRBJ2-3 . TRBV20-1 few CSARAGFADTQYF
TRBJ1-1 . TRBV20-1 few CSATLTANTEAFF
TRBJ2-1 TRBD2 TRBV7-6 . CASSEGAGGLSSSYNEQFF
TRBJ1-1 . TRBV2 few CASRRRGNNAEAFF
TRBJ2-1 . TRBV4-3 few CASSPGGYYNEQFF
TRBJ2-3 . TRBV6-2/TRBV6-3 . CASSYSGGGTDTQYF
TRBJ2-7 TRBD2 TRBV7-9 many CASQSGGFEQYF
TRBJ2-1 . TRBV12-3/TRBV12-4 . CASSRQYNEQFF
TRBJ2-1 TRBD1 TRBV5-8 . CASSLTSGTGLIEKQFF
TRBJ2-1 TRBD1 TRBV20-1 few CSARAEDRANYNEQFF
TRBJ2-7 . TRBV4-1 few CASSQAQTWADEQYF
TRBJ2-7 TRBD2 TRBV5-1 . CASSLPGGPLGEQYF
TRBJ2-7 TRBD1 TRBV30 few CAWHRGPHEQYF
TRBJ1-6 . TRBV25-1 . CASSDSLSSYNSPLHF
TRBJ2-1 . TRBV7-3 . CASSLEADPSYNEQFF
TRBJ2-7 TRBD1 TRBV7-9 few CASSYQGGNYEQYF
TRBJ1-4 TRBD1 TRBV5-1 . CASSGGQGATTNEKLFF
TRBJ2-1 . TRBV7-2 few CASSLFGEQFF
TRBJ2-7 . TRBV7-9 . CASSPPWDSYEQYF
TRBJ2-5 TRBD2 TRBV2 . CASSVGTSGRETQYF
TRBJ1-1 . TRBV4-1 . CASSQGTGNLMNTEAFF
TRBJ1-2 TRBD1 TRBV20-1 few CSAGQGATGYTF
TRBJ1-1 . TRBV6-5 few CASSYSAGNTEAFF
TRBJ2-5 TRBD2 TRBV9 few CASSAGLAGAYQETQYF
TRBJ2-3 . TRBV20-1 . CSARDRRGWSTDTQYF
TRBJ2-7 . TRBV18 . CASSHDSYEQYF
TRBJ2-7 TRBD2 TRBV2 . CASSGGKLAAYEQYF
TRBJ1-4 . TRBV20-1 few CSASLAGEKLFF
TRBJ2-7 . TRBV21-1 few CASSIGEDRDGEQYF
TRBJ1-4 TRBD1 TRBV11-2 few CASSQTLTGGGEKLFF
TRBJ2-7 . TRBV7-8 few CASSLALTVEQYF
TRBJ1-4 . TRBV29-1 . CSARIGNEKLFF
TRBJ2-7 . TRBV7-9 few CASSLSSVPYEQYF
TRBJ2-1 TRBD1 TRBV5-1 . CASSLGQGLFYNEQFF
TRBJ2-7 . TRBV5-1 few CASREGRAGGHHEQYF
TRBJ2-1 TRBD1 TRBV5-6 few CASSGGTGSLEQFF
TRBJ2-7 . TRBV12-3/TRBV12-4 once CASRGENSYEQYF
TRBJ2-5 . TRBV7-2 . CASSLGGAQYF
TRBJ1-2 . TRBV29-1 many CSVVPGGTNYGYTF
TRBJ2-2 . TRBV6-2/TRBV6-3 many CAIGTLTGELFF
TRBJ1-2 TRBD1 TRBV5-4 . CASSYMTGEYGYTF
TRBJ2-3 TRBD2 TRBV5-1 many CASSLSGGSTDTQYF
TRBJ1-1 . TRBV7-8 few CASSRQGEAFF
TRBJ1-5 . TRBV12-3/TRBV12-4 few CASTLGGAQHF
TRBJ1-2 . TRBV6-2/TRBV6-3 few CASSQRSSVVTNYGYTF